This T cell receptor (beta chain) stems from a study of blood T cell repertoires in COVID-19. Across the study: Acute and convalescent COVID-19 samples came from the United States, Italy and Spain. Sources were T cells, B-cell-depleted T cells, or PBMCs; the material itself was cDNA or gDNA.

This CDR3 has 15 amino acids. Trimming stripped 1 base from V and 0 bases from J, with 10 bases between. Germline V gene sequence: CDR1 SGHRS, CDR2 YFSETQ. In the source study's methods: Amplification with reference gene primers provided the estimates of nucleated cell counts. Profiled with immunoSEQ multiplex PCR; TCRdb holds only in-frame clones, not every one. That table furnishes V, J and clone size, whereas the DNA furnished D and trimming. The repertoire holds over 250,000 clones, with around 87% as singletons. Sequencing input: peripheral blood. The TCR comes from a woman in her forties or fifties with acute or convalescent COVID-19. V usage is TRBV5-1 and J usage is TRBJ1-1; D is unclear. The DNA of the CDR3 is TGCGCCAGCAGCTTGTATCGGGTCCTGAACACTGAAGCTTTCTTT. Protein: CASSLYRVLNTEAFF.